This T cell receptor (beta chain) was documented in a study of blood T cell repertoires in COVID-19. Produced via immunoSEQ multiplex PCR; TCRdb's table is partial and in-frame only. The sample includes roughly 230,000 clones, roughly 81% of them seen just once. Trimming took off 4 bases at V and 8 bases at J, with 11 bases between the two ends. The CDR3 spans 12 residues. Germline assignment: CDR1 LGHNT and CDR2 FRNRAP. The sequence derives from a woman between 45 and 60 years old who had been exposed to COVID-19. Sequenced: PBMCs or T cells enriched from blood (not recorded which). The chain recombines TRBV12-5 with TRBJ1-2, with D maybe TRBD1 (6 bases). The CDR3 sequence is CASGSGVGGYTF. The CDR3 DNA reads as TGTGCTAGTGGTTCAGGGGTGGGCGGCTACACCTTC.